Listed below are T cell receptor beta chains from one sample, sequenced in a study of control samples from healthy donors and cancer patients. Sequenced by immunoSEQ multiplex PCR; TCRdb stores in-frame clones only, minus some. This table holds 40,000 to 45,000 clones, roughly three quarters found once. The sample was formalin-fixed, paraffin-embedded tissue. The source of these receptors is a male donor with melanoma. Both conserved end residues are part of each CDR3. The order of the fields is clone size, V gene, J gene, D gene, CDR3 protein, CDR3 DNA. A D gene is named only where the DNA matches it firmly. Size is stated for part of the rows, as once, few or many counts, or as a class when the clone is expanded.

>NA|TRBV4-1|TRBJ2-2|NA
CASSQVSANTGELFF
TGCGCCAGCAGCCAAGTTTCCGCGAACACCGGGGAGCTGTTTTTT
>NA|TRBV7-9|TRBJ2-1|NA
CASSGGTLSEQFF
TGTGCCAGCAGCGGCGGGACCCTCAGTGAGCAGTTCTTC
>few|TRBV6-5|TRBJ1-5|NA
CASSYAPDQPQHF
TGTGCCAGCAGTTACGCCCCGGATCAGCCCCAGCATTTT
>NA|TRBV28|TRBJ2-2|TRBD2
CASSYIHGGRVSTGELFF
TGTGCCAGCAGTTACATCCACGGAGGGAGGGTTAGCACCGGGGAGCTGTTTTTT
>NA|TRBV25-1|TRBJ2-5|NA
CASSESPQETQYF
TGTGCCAGCAGTGAATCGCCGCAAGAGACCCAGTACTTC
>NA|TRBV19|TRBJ1-1|NA
CASRTNPGTEAFF
TGTGCCAGTAGGACAAACCCGGGAACTGAAGCTTTCTTT
>NA|TRBV6-2/TRBV6-3|TRBJ2-5|NA
CASSYSGETQYF
TGTGCCAGCAGTTACTCAGGAGAGACCCAGTACTTC
>NA|TRBV7-3|TRBJ2-1|TRBD1
CASSLTFGQGVDEQFF
TGTGCCAGCAGCTTAACGTTCGGACAGGGTGTGGATGAGCAGTTCTTC
>once|TRBV6-5|TRBJ2-5|NA
CASSYRVETQYF
TGTGCCAGCAGTTACAGGGTCGAGACCCAGTACTTC
>NA|TRBV5-5|TRBJ2-3|NA
CASSLGSTDTQYF
TGTGCCAGCAGCTTGGGCAGCACAGATACGCAGTATTTT
>NA|TRBV7-2|TRBJ1-1|NA
CASSPWGGSANTKAFF
TGTGCCAGCAGCCCATGGGGGGGCAGCGCTAACACTAAAGCTTTCTTT
>NA|TRBV6-6|TRBJ1-6|NA
CATEALQGSPLHF
TGTGCCACCGAGGCCCTTCAGGGTTCACCCCTCCATTTT
>few|TRBV7-3|TRBJ2-3|NA
CASSLRSGTDTQYF
TGTGCCAGCAGCTTAAGAAGCGGCACAGATACGCAGTATTTT
>NA|TRBV5-6|TRBJ2-3|TRBD2
CASSPRTSGRTDTQYF
TGTGCCAGCAGCCCCCGGACTAGCGGGAGGACAGATACGCAGTATTTT
>NA|TRBV12-3/TRBV12-4|TRBJ1-1|TRBD1
CASISTGGTEAFF
TGTGCCAGCATCTCGACAGGGGGCACTGAAGCTTTCTTT
>NA|TRBV9|TRBJ1-3|NA
CASSVDPVPNTIYF
TGTGCCAGCAGCGTAGACCCCGTACCAAACACCATATATTTT
>NA|TRBV9|TRBJ2-5|NA
CASSGTGSHGETQYF
TGTGCCAGCAGCGGGACCGGGTCCCATGGAGAGACCCAGTACTTC
>NA|TRBV6-6|TRBJ2-7|NA
CASSYGGRYEQYF
TGTGCCAGCAGTTACGGGGGACGTTACGAGCAGTACTTC
>many|TRBV5-1|TRBJ1-4|TRBD1
CASSTGGDRELFF
TGCGCCAGCAGCACAGGGGGGGACAGGGAACTGTTTTTT
>NA|TRBV10-3|TRBJ2-3|TRBD2
CAISESPSGSSTDTQYF
TGTGCCATCAGTGAGTCTCCTAGCGGGTCCAGCACAGATACGCAGTATTTT
>NA|TRBV10-3|TRBJ1-1|NA
CAIRDVTGNTEAFF
TGTGCCATCAGGGACGTAACGGGGAACACTGAAGCTTTCTTT
>NA|TRBV7-8|TRBJ1-2|TRBD1
CASSQGSTGISYGYTF
TGTGCCAGCAGCCAAGGATCGACAGGGATTTCATATGGCTACACCTTC
>few|TRBV15|TRBJ1-1|NA
CATTLRVGGTEAFF
TGTGCCACCACCCTCAGGGTTGGGGGCACTGAAGCTTTCTTT
>NA|TRBV5-1|TRBJ2-3|NA
CATTDTDTQYF
TGCGCCACCACGGACACAGATACGCAGTATTTT
>few|TRBV20-1|TRBJ2-5|TRBD2
CSAPGGETQYF
TGCAGTGCTCCGGGGGGAGAGACCCAGTACTTC
>NA|TRBV2|TRBJ2-5|NA
CASSDERRGGAQTQYF
TGTGCCAGCAGTGATGAACGCAGAGGGGGAGCGCAGACCCAGTACTTC
>few|TRBV24-1|TRBJ2-1|TRBD2
CATSDLTSGAPDEQFF
TGTGCCACCAGTGATCTAACTAGCGGAGCCCCAGATGAGCAGTTCTTC
>few|TRBV27|TRBJ2-2|NA
CASSLPGGELFF
TGTGCCAGCAGTTTACCAGGCGGGGAGCTGTTTTTT
>NA|TRBV1|TRBJ2-7|NA
CTSSLREQYF
TGCACCAGCAGCCTGCGCGAGCAGTACTTC
>few|TRBV9|TRBJ2-3|TRBD1
CASSASQGRITDTQYF
TGTGCCAGCAGCGCCTCACAGGGGCGAATCACAGATACGCAGTATTTT
>NA|TRBV18|TRBJ2-7|TRBD2
CASSTGLAVYEQYF
TGTGCCAGCTCAACGGGACTAGCGGTCTACGAGCAGTACTTC
>NA|TRBV29-1|TRBJ1-4|NA
CSVEGEADEKLFF
TGCAGCGTTGAAGGAGAGGCAGATGAAAAACTGTTTTTT
>NA|TRBV30|TRBJ2-7|TRBD1
CAWSVLGQGGDFGQYF
TGTGCCTGGAGTGTACTGGGACAGGGTGGGGACTTTGGGCAGTACTTC
>NA|TRBV3-1/TRBV3-2|TRBJ2-3|NA
CASSPDYGADTQYF
TGTGCCAGCAGCCCAGATTACGGGGCCGATACGCAGTATTTT
>NA|TRBV5-1|TRBJ2-5|NA
CASSLGRDFSGQETQYF
TGCGCCAGCAGCTTGGGAAGGGACTTTAGCGGCCAAGAGACCCAGTACTTC
>NA|TRBV28|TRBJ1-2|NA
CASRWMGRWTGRDLWADGYTF
TGTGCCAGCAGATGGATGGGTCGGTGGACTGGGAGAGATCTTTGGGCTGATGGCTACACCTTC
>NA|TRBV7-8|TRBJ1-1|TRBD1
CASSLFTGQGSVGTEAFF
TGTGCCAGCAGCTTATTCACGGGACAGGGGTCCGTGGGCACTGAAGCTTTCTTT
>NA|TRBV19|TRBJ1-1|NA
CASIGREYSEAFF
TGTGCCAGTATAGGGAGGGAATACTCTGAAGCTTTCTTT
>once|TRBV11-2|TRBJ2-6|TRBD2
CASSLGQAGAGANVLTF
TGTGCCAGCAGCTTAGGGCAGGCGGGGGCTGGGGCCAACGTCCTGACTTTC
>NA|TRBV28|TRBJ1-5|NA
CASSFGGRGQPQHF
TGTGCCAGCAGTTTTGGGGGGCGAGGGCAGCCCCAGCATTTT
>few|TRBV28|TRBJ1-1|NA
CATLATLRGAFF
TGTGCCACTCTCGCGACCCTGAGGGGAGCTTTCTTT
>few|TRBV15|TRBJ2-6|TRBD2
CATSRTTSGTSGSAGANVLTF
TGTGCCACCAGCAGAACAACGTCCGGGACTAGCGGGAGTGCTGGGGCCAACGTCCTGACTTTC
>few|TRBV6-1|TRBJ2-1|NA
CASSEAKISEQFF
TGTGCCAGCAGTGAAGCCAAGATTAGTGAGCAGTTCTTC
>NA|TRBV21-1|TRBJ2-5|NA
CASSTCPSGRTYKYQETQYF
TGTGCCAGCAGCACGTGTCCTAGCGGGAGGACCTACAAGTACCAAGAGACCCAGTACTTC
>NA|TRBV21-1|TRBJ2-5|NA
CASRRRKLGTGFFQETQYF
TGTGCCAGCCGCAGGAGAAAACTAGGGACAGGGTTTTTTCAAGAGACCCAGTACTTC
>NA|TRBV6-5|TRBJ1-5|TRBD1
CASSSDRGSNQPQHF
TGTGCCAGCAGTAGTGACAGGGGGAGCAATCAGCCCCAGCATTTT
>NA|TRBV5-1|TRBJ1-2|TRBD1
CASSLGGPGQPWGYTF
TGCGCCAGCAGCTTGGGTGGACCGGGACAGCCATGGGGCTACACCTTC
>once|TRBV15|TRBJ2-7|NA
CATSRDRAVGYEQYF
TGTGCCACCAGCAGAGACAGAGCGGTGGGCTACGAGCAGTACTTC
>NA|TRBV11-2|TRBJ2-7|TRBD1
CASTKIDRGRNEQYF
TGTGCCAGCACCAAAATAGACAGGGGGCGCAACGAGCAGTACTTC
>NA|TRBV6-1|TRBJ2-2|NA
CASSERVRRDGELFF
TGTGCCAGCAGTGAAAGGGTTAGGCGGGACGGGGAGCTGTTTTTT
>NA|TRBV24-1|TRBJ1-2|NA
CATSDPLRGYTF
TGTGCCACCAGTGATCCCCTGCGGGGCTACACCTTC
>NA|TRBV19|TRBJ1-5|NA
CASSQTGMSNQPQHF
TGTGCCAGTAGCCAAACAGGGATGAGCAATCAGCCCCAGCATTTT
>NA|TRBV11-2|TRBJ2-3|TRBD2
CASSNWGGRVADTQYF
TGTGCCAGCAGCAATTGGGGCGGGAGGGTGGCAGATACGCAGTATTTT
>NA|TRBV7-3|TRBJ1-6|NA
CASSLTLESPLHF
TGTGCCAGCAGCTTAACTTTAGAATCACCCCTCCACTTT
>NA|TRBV7-2|TRBJ2-1|TRBD2
CASSLGLAGNNEQFF
TGTGCCAGCAGCTTAGGACTAGCGGGAAACAATGAGCAGTTCTTC
>NA|TRBV28|TRBJ1-2|TRBD1
CASSFRDRIGAYGYTF
TGTGCCAGCAGTTTCCGGGACAGGATCGGGGCCTATGGCTACACCTTC
>NA|TRBV19|TRBJ1-2|NA
CASSPSSRIYGYTF
TGTGCCAGTAGTCCCTCGAGCAGGATCTATGGCTACACCTTC
>once|TRBV28|TRBJ1-5|NA
CASSLLGDIRNQPQHF
TGTGCCAGCAGTTTATTAGGGGATATTCGCAATCAGCCCCAGCATTTT
>NA|TRBV29-1|TRBJ2-7|TRBD2
CSVEASGISYEQYF
TGCAGCGTTGAAGCTAGCGGGATTAGCTACGAGCAGTACTTC
>NA|TRBV28|TRBJ2-4|NA
CASRYRGPRNIQYF
TGTGCCAGCAGATACCGGGGCCCCCGGAACATTCAGTACTTC